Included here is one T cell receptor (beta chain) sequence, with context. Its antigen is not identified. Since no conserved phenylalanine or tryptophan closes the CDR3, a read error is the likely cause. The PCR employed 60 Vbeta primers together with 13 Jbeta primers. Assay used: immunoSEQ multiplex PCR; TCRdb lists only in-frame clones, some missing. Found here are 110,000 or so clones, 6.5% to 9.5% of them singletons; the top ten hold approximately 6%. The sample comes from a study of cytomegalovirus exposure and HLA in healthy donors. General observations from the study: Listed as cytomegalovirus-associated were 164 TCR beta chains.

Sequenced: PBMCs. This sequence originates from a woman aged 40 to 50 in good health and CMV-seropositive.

The CDR3 spells CASSAAGGSGNTIYL. For the CDR3, the DNA is TGCGCCAGCAGCGCGGCGGGGGGTTCCGGAAACACCATATATTTG. This chain uses TRBV5-1 with TRBJ1-3, with D possibly matching TRBD1 (5 bases). The CDR3 contains 15 residues. The germline V gene encodes CDR1 SGHRS and CDR2 YFSETQ. Trimming stripped 4 bases from V and 4 bases from J, with 15 bases between.